Sequencing of this TCR beta chain was carried out in a study of CD8 T cells in Susac syndrome. CD8+ and CD4+ T cells from blood underwent TCR beta sequencing. This CDR3 has 16 amino acids. V shed 1 base and J 2 bases; nucleotides not matched to a gene: 4. Germline V gene lookup returns CDR1 SGDLS and CDR2 YYNGEE. With random hexamers, reverse transcription was performed on about 0.5 to 1 ug of RNA. An immunoSEQ multiplex PCR amplified TCR beta CDR3 over 54 Vbeta and 13 Jbeta. Each CDR3 protein gets one entry after TCRdb re-called the immunoSEQ multiplex PCR reads with MiXCR. Of 100,000 or so distinct CDR3 sequences in the sample, just under 95% were seen once.

The receptor was derived from a human donor with Susac syndrome. Input material: CD4+ T cells from PBMCs. The rearrangement uses TRBV9 and TRBJ2-3, with TRBD2 matching 10 bases. The CDR3 DNA is TGTGCCAGCAGCGTAACTAGCGGGGACTTCACAGATACGCAGTATTTT. It translates to CASSVTSGDFTDTQYF.